This T cell receptor beta chain was captured by sequencing in a study of blood T cell repertoires in COVID-19. As for the study in general: Both acute and convalescent COVID-19 samples were obtained from the United States, Italy and Spain. T cells, B-cell-depleted T cells, or PBMCs supplied cDNA or gDNA.

The authors' processing: Reference gene primer amplification in the assay estimated nucleated cell counts. Generated by immunoSEQ multiplex PCR, the TCRdb table keeps only in-frame clones and is missing some. V and J calls and clone size are as listed in that table; D and trimming were resolved from the DNA. The sample consists of 250,000 to 300,000 clones, approximately 82% of them appearing once. Input material: peripheral blood. This TCR was recovered from a man between 60 and 75 years old who had recovered from COVID-19.

For the CDR3, the DNA is TGTGCCAGCTCAGGTCTAGCGGGAGTAAAAGAGCAGTACTTC. Translating it yields CASSGLAGVKEQYF. The rearrangement links TRBV18 to TRBJ2-7; 10 nucleotides agree with TRBD2. Germline-derived CDR1 and CDR2 are KGHSH and LQKENI. CDR3 length: 14 amino acids. The V and J ends lost 5 bases and 7 bases, in that order; junction bases with no gene match: 8.